The clone carrying this TCR beta chain was observed a single time. Other DNA sequences in this sample translate to the same CDR3. The data originate from a study of T cell changes during pregnancy in multiple sclerosis. Generated by immunoSEQ multiplex PCR, the TCRdb table keeps only in-frame clones and is missing some. The table includes about 45,000 clones, roughly nine tenths detected once. The CDR3 consists of 15 residues. Germline V gene data show CDR1 as SGHRS and CDR2 as YFSETQ. The V segment lost 0 bases and the J segment 2 bases; nucleotides outside the gene matches: 3. The chain employs TRBV5-1 and TRBJ2-5; TRBD1 matches 8 bases. The starting material was CD4+ T cells from peripheral blood mononuclear cells, obtained in the first trimester of pregnancy. The sequence came from a female donor with multiple sclerosis, enrolled in a pregnancy study. CDR3 sequence reads: CASSLARTGQETQYF. CDR3 DNA: TGCGCCAGCAGCTTGGCAAGGACAGGGCAAGAGACCCAGTACTTC. Complete variable domain (other parts from reference TRBV5-1 and TRBJ2-5): KAGVTQTPRYLIKTRGQQVTLSCSPISGHRSVSWYQQTPGQGLQFLFEYFSETQRNKGNFPGRFSGRQFSNSRSEMNVSTLELGDSALYLCASSLARTGQETQYFGPGTRLLVL.